This T cell receptor (beta chain) was identified in a study of blood T cells in healthy people across ages. Germline V lookup: CDR1 MNHEY, CDR2 SVGEGT. There are 15 residues in the CDR3. A word on this clonotype: It may be a read error: a sequence one base away is much more abundant.

Primers used in a second PCR of roughly 6 to 12 cycles were a sample-barcoded 5' primer and a J-beta primer mix. From the 5' RACE reads, TCRdb called clonotypes with MiXCR, one entry per CDR3 protein. The table shows approximately 1.5 million distinct CDR3 sequences, with approximately 32% occurring only once. This chain uses TRBV6-2 or TRBV6-3 with TRBJ2-7; TRBD1 agrees at 7 bases. The sequencing input was blood. This receptor was taken from a woman in her twenties or thirties in good health. CDR3 sequence: CARSYEGASSYEQYF. The CDR3 coding sequence is TGTGCCCGCAGTTACGAGGGGGCCAGCTCCTACGAGCAGTACTTC.